This T cell receptor (beta chain) was documented in a study of Ad26.COV2.S vaccination and SARS-CoV-2 variants. TCRdb keeps only in-frame clones here, not all; method: immunoSEQ multiplex PCR. This table holds approximately 400,000 clones, under 95% found once. CDR1 is SGHRS, CDR2 YFSETQ, per germline. There are 16 residues in the CDR3. J was trimmed by 8 bases and V by 0 bases; bases with no gene match: 5. V is TRBV5-1 and J is TRBJ2-1, with 13 nucleotides matching TRBD2. The TCR was taken from a human donor who had recovered from COVID-19. Here the sequenced sample was peripheral blood, taken after recovery from COVID-19. The CDR3, as DNA: TGCGCCAGCAGCTTGGCCCGACTAGCGGGGGGCGATGAGCAGTTCTTC. Translating gives CASSLARLAGGDEQFF.